The clone carrying this T cell receptor beta chain appeared a few times. Its specificity is unknown. This sample was included in a study of early T cells in non-severe SARS-CoV-2 infection. Study-wide results and limits: Matching results from VDJdb favored anti-spike CD8 responses, leaving private and CD4 specificities undetected.

Attachment of unique molecular identifiers to individual cDNA molecules was performed. TCRdb ran MiXCR on the 5' RACE reads and lists one entry per CDR3 protein. Among roughly 56,000 distinct CDR3 sequences listed, around 8% were seen once. This CDR3 region has 14 residues. With 6 bases removed from V and 3 bases from J, the gap between germline ends came to 15 bases. Per germline, CDR1 SNHLY and CDR2 FYNNEI. This TCR was sampled from an adult who was a healthcare worker with PCR-confirmed SARS-CoV-2 infection or an uninfected control (not recorded which). The V gene is TRBV2, the J gene TRBJ2-7, with a possible D match to TRBD2 (5 bases). Sequences were obtained from whole blood. CDR3 in DNA: TGTGCCAGCAGGCTAGCACGAATAGACTACGAGCAGTACTTC. Its translation: CASRLARIDYEQYF. Complete variable domain (other parts from reference TRBV2 and TRBJ2-7): EPEVTQTPSHQVTQMGQEVILRCVPISNHLYFYWYRQILGQKVEFLVSFYNNEISEKSEIFDDQFSVERPDGSNFTLKIRSTKLEDSAMYFCASRLARIDYEQYFGPGTRLTVT.